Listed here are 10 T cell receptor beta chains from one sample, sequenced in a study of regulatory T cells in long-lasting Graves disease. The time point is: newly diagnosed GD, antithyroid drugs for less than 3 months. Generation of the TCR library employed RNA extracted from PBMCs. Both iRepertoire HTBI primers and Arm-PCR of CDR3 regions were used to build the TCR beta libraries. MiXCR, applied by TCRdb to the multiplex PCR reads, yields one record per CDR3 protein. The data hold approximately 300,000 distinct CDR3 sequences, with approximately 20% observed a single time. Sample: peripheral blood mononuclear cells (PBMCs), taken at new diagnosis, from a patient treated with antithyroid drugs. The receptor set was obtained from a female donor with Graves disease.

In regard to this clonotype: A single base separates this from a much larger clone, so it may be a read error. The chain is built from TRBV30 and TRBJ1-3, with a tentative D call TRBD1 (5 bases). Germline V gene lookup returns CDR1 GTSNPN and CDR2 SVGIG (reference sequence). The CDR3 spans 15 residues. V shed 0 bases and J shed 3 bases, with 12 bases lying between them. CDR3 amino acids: CAWSVRAGNGNTIYF. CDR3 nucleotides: TGTGCCTGGAGTGTACGGGCAGGGAATGGAAACACCATATATTTT.

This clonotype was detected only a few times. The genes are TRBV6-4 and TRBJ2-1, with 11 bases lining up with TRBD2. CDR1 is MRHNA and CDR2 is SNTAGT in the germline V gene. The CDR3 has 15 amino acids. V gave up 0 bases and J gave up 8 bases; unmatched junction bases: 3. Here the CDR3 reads CASSDSLAGVDEQFF. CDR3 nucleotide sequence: TGTGCCAGCAGTGACTCACTAGCGGGAGTAGATGAGCAGTTCTTC.

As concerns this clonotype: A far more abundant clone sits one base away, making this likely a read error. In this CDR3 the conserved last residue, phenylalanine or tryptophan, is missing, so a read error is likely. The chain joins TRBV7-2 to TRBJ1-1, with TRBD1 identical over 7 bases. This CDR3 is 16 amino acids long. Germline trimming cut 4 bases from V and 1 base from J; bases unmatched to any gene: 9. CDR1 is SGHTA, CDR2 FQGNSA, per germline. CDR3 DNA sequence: TGTGCCAGCAGCTCCCACCGACAGGGCGGGAACACTGAAGCTTTCCTT. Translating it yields CASSSHRQGGNTEAFL.

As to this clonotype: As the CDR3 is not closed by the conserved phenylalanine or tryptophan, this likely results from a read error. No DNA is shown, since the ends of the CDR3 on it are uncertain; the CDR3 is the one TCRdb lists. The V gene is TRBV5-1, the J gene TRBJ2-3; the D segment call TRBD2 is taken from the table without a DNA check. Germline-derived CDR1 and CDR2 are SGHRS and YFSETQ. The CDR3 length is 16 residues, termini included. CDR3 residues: CASSLSPSGTSYEQYY.

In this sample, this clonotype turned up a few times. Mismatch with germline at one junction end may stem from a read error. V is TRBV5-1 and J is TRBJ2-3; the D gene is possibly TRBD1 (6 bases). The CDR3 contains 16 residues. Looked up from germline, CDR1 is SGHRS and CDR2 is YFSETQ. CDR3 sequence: CASSLARGGWTDTQYF. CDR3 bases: TGTGCCAGCAGCTTGGCCAGAGGGGGATGGACAGATACGCAGTATTTT.

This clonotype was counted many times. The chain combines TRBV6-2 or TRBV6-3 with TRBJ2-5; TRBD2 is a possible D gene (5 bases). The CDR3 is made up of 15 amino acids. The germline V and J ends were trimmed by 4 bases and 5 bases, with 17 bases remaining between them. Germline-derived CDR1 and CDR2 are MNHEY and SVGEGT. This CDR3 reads CASSSDGGRMETQYF. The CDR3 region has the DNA TGTGCCAGCAGTTCCGACGGCGGGCGGATGGAGACCCAGTACTTC.

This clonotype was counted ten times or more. CDR3 DNA sequence: TGCGCCAGCAGCCAAGATGGAGAGCGGGGGCGCTACGAGCAGTACTTC. Amino acid sequence: CASSQDGERGRYEQYF. The chain has TRBV4-1 and TRBJ2-7; 8 nucleotides line up with TRBD2. Germline loops: CDR1 MGHRA, CDR2 YSYEKL. Unmatched junction bases numbered 7, after V lost 0 bases and J lost 3 bases. The CDR3 loop spans 16 amino acids.

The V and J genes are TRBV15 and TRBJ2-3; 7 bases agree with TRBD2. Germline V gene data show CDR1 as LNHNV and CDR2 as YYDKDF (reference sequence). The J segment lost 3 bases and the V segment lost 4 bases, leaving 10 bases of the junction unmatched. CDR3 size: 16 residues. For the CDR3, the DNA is TGTGCCACCAGCACTTTATCCTCAGCGGGGACAGATACGCAGTATTTT. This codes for CATSTLSSAGTDTQYF.

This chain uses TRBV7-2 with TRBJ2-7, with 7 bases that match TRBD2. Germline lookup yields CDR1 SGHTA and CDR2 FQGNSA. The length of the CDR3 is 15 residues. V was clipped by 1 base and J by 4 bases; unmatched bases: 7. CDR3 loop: CASSLDGGGPYEQYF. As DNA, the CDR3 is TGTGCCAGCAGCTTAGATGGCGGGGGTCCTTACGAGCAGTACTTC.

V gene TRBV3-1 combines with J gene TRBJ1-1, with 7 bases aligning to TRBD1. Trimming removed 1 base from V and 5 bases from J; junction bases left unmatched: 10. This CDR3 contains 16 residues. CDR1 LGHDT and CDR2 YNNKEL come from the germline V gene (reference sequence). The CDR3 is CASSQATTGVGTEAFF. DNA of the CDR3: TGTGCCAGCAGCCAAGCGACCACAGGGGTAGGGACTGAAGCTTTCTTT. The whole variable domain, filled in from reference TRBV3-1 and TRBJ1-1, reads DTAVSQTPKYLVTQMGNDKSIKCEQNLGHDTMYWYKQDSKKFLKIMFSYNNKELIINETVPNRFSPKSPDKAHLNLHINSLELGDSAVYFCASSQATTGVGTEAFFGQGTRLTVV.